Listed below are T cell receptor beta chains from one sample, sequenced in a study of CD8 T cells in ankylosing spondylitis. Each CDR3 protein gets one entry after TCRdb re-called the 5' RACE reads with MiXCR. This table has fewer than 25,000 distinct CDR3 sequences, about an eighth appearing once. Sequencing input: blood. These receptors were obtained from a male donor with ankylosing spondylitis or in good health (not recorded which). The CDR3 runs from the conserved cysteine through the conserved F or W. D genes are given only for firm matches. Clone size, where shown, is once, few, many, or a class for clones that have expanded.

V: TRBV7-2; size: many; D: -; J: TRBJ2-3; CDR3: CASSSPMQGTQYF; DNA: TGTGCCAGCAGCTCCCCGATGCAGGGTACGCAGTATTTT
V: TRBV3-1; size: many; D: TRBD1; J: TRBJ2-7; CDR3: CASSQGTGGMSYEQYF; DNA: TGTGCCAGCAGCCAAGGAACAGGGGGCATGTCCTACGAGCAGTACTTC
V: TRBV25-1; size: few; D: TRBD2; J: TRBJ2-3; CDR3: CASSESRGGIEADTQYF; DNA: TGTGCCAGCAGTGAATCCCGGGGGGGTATCGAAGCAGATACGCAGTATTTT
V: TRBV5-1; size: many; D: -; J: TRBJ2-1; CDR3: CASSLVAKWGYNEQFF; DNA: TGCGCCAGCAGCTTGGTAGCCAAGTGGGGCTACAATGAGCAGTTCTTC
V: TRBV12-3/TRBV12-4; size: few; D: -; J: TRBJ1-4; CDR3: CASSPVVTTTNEKLFF; DNA: TGTGCCAGCAGCCCCGTAGTTACTACAACTAATGAAAAACTGTTTTTT
V: TRBV7-2; size: few; D: -; J: TRBJ2-3; CDR3: CASSLVSGTDTQYF; DNA: TGTGCCAGCAGCTTAGTATCCGGGACAGATACGCAGTATTTT
V: TRBV2; size: few; D: -; J: TRBJ2-1; CDR3: CASSVIGGRIVHEQFF; DNA: TGTGCCAGCAGTGTTATCGGGGGGCGGATAGTCCATGAGCAGTTCTTC
V: TRBV10-3; size: few; D: TRBD1; J: TRBJ2-5; CDR3: CAIGGQDFQETQYF; DNA: TGTGCCATCGGTGGACAGGACTTCCAAGAGACCCAGTACTTC
V: TRBV7-9; size: -; D: -; J: TRBJ2-5; CDR3: CASSFDTLQETQYF; DNA: TGTGCCAGCAGCTTTGACACGCTCCAAGAGACCCAGTACTTC
V: TRBV12-3/TRBV12-4; size: -; D: TRBD2; J: TRBJ2-7; CDR3: CASSGQAGVIHEQYF; DNA: TGTGCCAGCAGTGGTCAAGCGGGAGTAATCCACGAGCAGTACTTC
V: TRBV12-3/TRBV12-4; size: few; D: TRBD1; J: TRBJ2-3; CDR3: CASRTGTGGLDTQYF; DNA: TGTGCCAGCAGGACCGGGACAGGGGGCCTAGATACGCAGTATTTT
V: TRBV7-7; size: many; D: -; J: TRBJ2-3; CDR3: CASSARVVSDHTDTQYF; DNA: TGTGCCAGCAGCGCCAGGGTAGTTAGCGACCACACAGATACGCAGTATTTT
V: TRBV11-2; size: many; D: -; J: TRBJ2-2; CDR3: CADRRANTGELFF; DNA: TGTGCCGACCGCAGGGCGAACACCGGGGAGCTGTTTTTT
V: TRBV7-2; size: few; D: -; J: TRBJ1-4; CDR3: CASSKIGATNEKLFF; DNA: TGTGCCAGCAGCAAAATCGGGGCAACTAATGAAAAACTGTTTTTT
V: TRBV28; size: many; D: TRBD1; J: TRBJ1-6; CDR3: CASRTTGTLHF; DNA: TGTGCCAGCAGGACGACAGGGACCCTCCACTTT
V: TRBV5-1; size: -; D: -; J: TRBJ1-1; CDR3: CASSLDSRNTEAFF; DNA: TGCGCCAGCAGCCTAGACAGCAGGAACACTGAAGCTTTCTTT
V: TRBV3-1; size: many; D: TRBD1; J: TRBJ1-4; CDR3: CASSQDVPGQGVEKLFF; DNA: TGTGCCAGCAGCCAAGATGTTCCGGGACAGGGAGTGGAAAAACTGTTTTTT
V: TRBV20-1; size: -; D: TRBD2; J: TRBJ2-7; CDR3: CSALTSGAILEQYF; DNA: TGCAGTGCGTTGACTAGCGGAGCGATCCTCGAGCAGTACTTC
V: TRBV7-9; size: many; D: -; J: TRBJ2-2; CDR3: CASTHENTGELFF; DNA: TGTGCCAGCACCCATGAAAACACCGGGGAGCTGTTTTTT
V: TRBV7-2; size: -; D: -; J: TRBJ2-5; CDR3: CASSLNRAQETQYF; DNA: TGTGCCAGCAGCTTAAACAGGGCCCAAGAGACCCAGTACTTC
V: TRBV12-3/TRBV12-4; size: many; D: TRBD2; J: TRBJ2-5; CDR3: CASSLGRRGGQETQYF; DNA: TGTGCCAGCAGTTTAGGAAGGCGGGGGGGCCAGGAGACCCAGTACTTC
V: TRBV6-6; size: -; D: -; J: TRBJ2-3; CDR3: CASTPRGTDTQYF; DNA: TGTGCCAGCACCCCCCGGGGCACAGATACGCAGTATTTT
V: TRBV2; size: -; D: -; J: TRBJ1-1; CDR3: CASSDRALGAFF; DNA: TGTGCCAGCAGTGACCGGGCGCTTGGAGCTTTCTTT
V: TRBV12-3/TRBV12-4; size: many; D: -; J: TRBJ2-3; CDR3: CASSGVRGTDTQYF; DNA: TGTGCCAGCAGTGGGGTGAGGGGGACAGATACGCAGTATTTT
V: TRBV6-5; size: -; D: -; J: TRBJ2-2; CDR3: CASSYEGAGNTGELFF; DNA: TGTGCCAGCAGTTACGAGGGAGCGGGGAACACCGGGGAGCTGTTTTTT
V: TRBV7-8; size: many; D: -; J: TRBJ1-6; CDR3: CASRPFDRTPLHF; DNA: TGTGCCAGCAGGCCGTTCGATAGGACACCCCTCCACTTT
V: TRBV6-6; size: -; D: TRBD1; J: TRBJ2-3; CDR3: CATGPGQGADTQYF; DNA: TGTGCCACCGGACCGGGACAGGGGGCAGATACGCAGTATTTT
V: TRBV27; size: many; D: TRBD2; J: TRBJ2-3; CDR3: CASSIAGGWTDTQYF; DNA: TGTGCCAGCAGCATAGCGGGAGGGTGGACGGATACGCAGTATTTT
V: TRBV6-5; size: -; D: -; J: TRBJ2-4; CDR3: CASGTVSKNIQYF; DNA: TGTGCCTCCGGAACAGTAAGCAAAAACATTCAGTACTTC
V: TRBV14; size: few; D: TRBD2; J: TRBJ2-3; CDR3: CASSPGLAQSTDTQYF; DNA: TGTGCCAGCAGCCCGGGACTAGCGCAGAGCACAGATACGCAGTATTTT
V: TRBV12-5; size: few; D: -; J: TRBJ2-3; CDR3: CASGLAETDTQYF; DNA: TGTGCTAGTGGTTTGGCCGAAACAGATACGCAGTATTTT
V: TRBV20-1; size: many; D: -; J: TRBJ2-1; CDR3: CSAREDSIDYNEQFF; DNA: TGCAGTGCTAGAGAAGACAGCATTGACTACAATGAGCAGTTCTTC
V: TRBV3-1; size: few; D: TRBD1; J: TRBJ1-1; CDR3: CASSQVGTGGDTEAFF; DNA: TGTGCCAGCAGCCAAGTCGGGACAGGGGGTGACACTGAAGCTTTCTTT
V: TRBV20-1; size: many; D: -; J: TRBJ2-7; CDR3: CSATWGPPYEQYF; DNA: TGCAGTGCTACTTGGGGCCCCCCCTACGAGCAGTACTTC
V: TRBV9; size: -; D: TRBD2; J: TRBJ2-2; CDR3: CACSVAGSSTGELFF; DNA: TGTGCCTGCAGCGTAGCGGGGTCGAGCACCGGGGAGCTGTTTTTT
V: TRBV20-1; size: many; D: -; J: TRBJ2-1; CDR3: CSAVGFLSADDNEQFF; DNA: TGCAGTGCTGTAGGGTTCCTCTCCGCAGATGACAATGAGCAGTTCTTC
V: TRBV4-3; size: few; D: -; J: TRBJ1-4; CDR3: CASSQESRRDEKLFF; DNA: TGCGCCAGCAGCCAAGAGAGCCGACGAGATGAAAAACTGTTTTTT
V: TRBV28; size: -; D: -; J: TRBJ1-6; CDR3: CANSDNSYNSPLHF; DNA: TGTGCCAACTCGGACAACTCCTATAATTCACCCCTCCACTTT
V: TRBV27; size: many; D: -; J: TRBJ2-2; CDR3: CASSSQGRPGELFF; DNA: TGTGCCAGCAGTTCGCAGGGGAGACCCGGGGAGCTGTTTTTT
V: TRBV6-2/TRBV6-3; size: few; D: -; J: TRBJ2-2; CDR3: CASSYLDPRFTGELFF; DNA: TGTGCCAGCAGTTACCTGGACCCAAGGTTCACCGGGGAGCTGTTTTTT
V: TRBV9; size: medium-sized; D: -; J: TRBJ1-1; CDR3: CASSPSPAVGEAFF; DNA: TGTGCCAGCAGCCCGAGTCCCGCGGTGGGTGAAGCTTTCTTT
V: TRBV20-1; size: few; D: -; J: TRBJ2-1; CDR3: CSAPGTYNNEQFF; DNA: TGCAGTGCGCCTGGGACCTACAACAATGAGCAGTTCTTC
V: TRBV6-6; size: many; D: -; J: TRBJ2-7; CDR3: CAAGRSSYEQYF; DNA: TGTGCCGCCGGGCGGAGCTCCTACGAGCAGTACTTC